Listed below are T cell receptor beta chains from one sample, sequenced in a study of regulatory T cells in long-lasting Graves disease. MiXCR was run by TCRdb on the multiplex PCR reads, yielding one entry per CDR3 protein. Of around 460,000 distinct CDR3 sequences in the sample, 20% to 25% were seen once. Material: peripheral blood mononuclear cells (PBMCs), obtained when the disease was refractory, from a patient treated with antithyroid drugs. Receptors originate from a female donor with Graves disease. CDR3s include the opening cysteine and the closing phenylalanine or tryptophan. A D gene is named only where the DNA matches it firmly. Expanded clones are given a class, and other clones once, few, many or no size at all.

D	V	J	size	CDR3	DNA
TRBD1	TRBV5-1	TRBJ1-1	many	CASSLVGQRNTEAFF	TGCGCCAGCAGCTTGGTGGGACAGCGGAACACTGAAGCTTTCTTT
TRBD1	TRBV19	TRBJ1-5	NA	CASSIDRDREDQPQHF	TGTGCCAGTAGTATAGACCGGGACAGGGAGGACCAGCCCCAGCATTTT
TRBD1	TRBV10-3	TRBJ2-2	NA	CAITGTANTGELFF	TGTGCCATCACTGGGACAGCGAACACCGGGGAGCTGTTTTTT
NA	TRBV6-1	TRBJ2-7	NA	CASSEAKGFSTSYEQYF	TGTGCCAGCAGTGAAGCCAAGGGGTTCTCAACCTCCTACGAGCAGTACTTC
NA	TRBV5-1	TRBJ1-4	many	CASSLGRNEKLFF	TGCGCCAGCAGCTTGGGCCGGAATGAAAAACTGTTTTTT
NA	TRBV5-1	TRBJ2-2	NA	CASRVATANTGELFF	TGCGCCAGCAGGGTAGCAACCGCGAACACCGGGGAGCTGTTTTTT
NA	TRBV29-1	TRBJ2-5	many	CSVKSGETQYF	TGCAGCGTTAAATCCGGAGAGACCCAGTACTTC
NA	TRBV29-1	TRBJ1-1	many	CSVILDGLNTEAFF	TGCAGCGTCATCCTAGACGGGCTGAACACTGAAGCTTTCTTT
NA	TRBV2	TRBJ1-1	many	CASSEVSMNTEAFF	TGTGCCAGCAGTGAAGTTAGTATGAACACTGAAGCTTTCTTT
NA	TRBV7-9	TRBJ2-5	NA	CASGLVGETQYF	TGTGCCAGCGGCTTAGTGGGAGAGACCCAGTACTTC
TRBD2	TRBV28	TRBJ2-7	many	CASRPGLAGGEQYF	TGTGCCAGCAGGCCGGGACTAGCGGGGGGCGAGCAGTACTTC
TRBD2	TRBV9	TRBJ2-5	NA	CASSLPLGSGGQETQYF	TGTGCCAGCAGCTTGCCGCTGGGTAGCGGGGGGCAAGAGACCCAGTACTTC
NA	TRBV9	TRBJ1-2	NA	CASSADVFYGYAF	TGTGCCAGCAGCGCGGACGTTTTCTATGGCTACGCCTTC
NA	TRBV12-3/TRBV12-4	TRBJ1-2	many	CASSPSTGPGRGYTF	TGTGCCAGCAGCCCCTCGACAGGACCTGGAAGGGGCTACACCTTC
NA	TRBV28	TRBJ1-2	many	CASSFQNYGYTF	TGTGCCAGCAGTTTCCAGAATTATGGCTACACCTTC
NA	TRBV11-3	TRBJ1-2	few	CASSLDPLGNVHGYTF	TGTGCCAGCAGCTTAGATCCCCTGGGGAACGTTCATGGCTACACCTTC
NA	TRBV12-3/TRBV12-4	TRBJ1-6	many	CASKQGEGSPLHF	TGTGCCAGTAAACAGGGTGAAGGTTCACCCCTCCACTTT
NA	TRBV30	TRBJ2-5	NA	CAWSVVPPTQYF	TGTGCCTGGAGTGTAGTTCCTCCGACCCAGTACTTC
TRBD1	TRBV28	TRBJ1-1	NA	CASSGTGGSITEAFF	TGTGCCAGCAGCGGGACAGGGGGCAGCATCACTGAAGCTTTCTTT
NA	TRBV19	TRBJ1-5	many	CASSHLGAHSNQPQHF	TGTGCCAGTAGCCATTTAGGGGCTCATAGCAATCAGCCCCAGCATTTT
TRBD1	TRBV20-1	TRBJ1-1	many	CSALKDRAWGTEAFF	TGCAGTGCCCTTAAGGACAGGGCTTGGGGCACTGAAGCTTTCTTT
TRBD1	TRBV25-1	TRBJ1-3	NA	CASSVTGQGGNTIYF	TGTGCCAGCAGTGTAACGGGACAGGGAGGAAACACCATATATTTT